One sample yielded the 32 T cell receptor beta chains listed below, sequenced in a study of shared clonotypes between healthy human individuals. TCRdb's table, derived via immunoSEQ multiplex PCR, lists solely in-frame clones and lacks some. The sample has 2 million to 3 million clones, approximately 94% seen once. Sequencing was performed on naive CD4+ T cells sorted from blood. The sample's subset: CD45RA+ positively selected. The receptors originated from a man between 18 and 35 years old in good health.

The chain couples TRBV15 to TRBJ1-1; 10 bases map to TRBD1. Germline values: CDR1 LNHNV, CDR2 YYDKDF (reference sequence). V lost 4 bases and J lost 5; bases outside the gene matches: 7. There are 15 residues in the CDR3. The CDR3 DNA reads TGTGCCACCAGCAAACCGGGACAGGGGTGGACTGAAGCTTTCTTT. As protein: CATSKPGQGWTEAFF.

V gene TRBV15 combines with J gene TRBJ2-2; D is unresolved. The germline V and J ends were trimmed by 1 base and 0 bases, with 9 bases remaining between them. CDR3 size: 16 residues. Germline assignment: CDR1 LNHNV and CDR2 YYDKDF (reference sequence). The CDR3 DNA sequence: TGTGCCACCAGCAGAGTGGGATTATCGAACACCGGGGAGCTGTTTTTT. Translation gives CATSRVGLSNTGELFF.

The CDR3 sequence: CASDGWCEKLFF. CDR3 sequence (DNA): TGTGCCAGCGACGGTTGGTGTGAAAAACTGTTTTTT. The chain joins TRBV5-4 to TRBJ1-4; unclear D gene. The V gene lost 7 bases and the J gene lost 7 bases, with 11 bases spanning the gap. The CDR3 extends over 12 amino acids. Germline V CDR1 and CDR2: SGHNT, YYREEE (reference sequence).

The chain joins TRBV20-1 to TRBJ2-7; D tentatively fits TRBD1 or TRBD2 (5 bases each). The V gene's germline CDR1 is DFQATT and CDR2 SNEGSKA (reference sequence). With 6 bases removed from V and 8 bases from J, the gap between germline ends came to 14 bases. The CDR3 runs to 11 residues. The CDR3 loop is CSAEGQGKQYF. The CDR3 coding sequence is TGCAGTGCAGAGGGTCAGGGTAAGCAGTACTTC.

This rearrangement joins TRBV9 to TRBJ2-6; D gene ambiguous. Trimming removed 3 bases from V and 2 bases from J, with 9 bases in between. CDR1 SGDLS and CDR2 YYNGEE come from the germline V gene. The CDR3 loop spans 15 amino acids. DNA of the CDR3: TGTGCCAGCAGCGCGGATGACACTGGGGCCAACGTCCTGACTTTC. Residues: CASSADDTGANVLTF.

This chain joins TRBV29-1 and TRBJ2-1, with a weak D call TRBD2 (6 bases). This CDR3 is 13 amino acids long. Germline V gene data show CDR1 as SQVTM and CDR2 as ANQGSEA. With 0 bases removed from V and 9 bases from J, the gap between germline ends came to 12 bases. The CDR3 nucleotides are TGCAGCGTTGAAGATCGCACTAGCCGTGAGCAGTTCTTC. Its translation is CSVEDRTSREQFF.

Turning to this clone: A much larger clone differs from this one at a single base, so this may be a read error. CDR3 sequence reads: CASSAGNQPQHF. The CDR3 coding sequence is TGTGCCAGCAGTGCAGGGAATCAGCCCCAGCATTTT. This rearrangement joins TRBV6-5 to TRBJ1-5; D possibly corresponds to TRBD1 (5 bases). CDR1 is MNHEY, CDR2 SVGAGI, per germline. The CDR3 length is 12 residues. The ends were cut back, 5 bases at V and 4 bases at J, with 6 bases in the middle.

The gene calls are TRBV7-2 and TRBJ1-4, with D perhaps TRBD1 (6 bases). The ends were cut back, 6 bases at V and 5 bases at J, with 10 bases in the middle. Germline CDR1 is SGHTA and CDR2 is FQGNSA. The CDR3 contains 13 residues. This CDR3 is CASRTGSNEKLFF. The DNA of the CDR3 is TGTGCCAGCAGGACAGGCTCAAATGAAAAACTGTTTTTT.

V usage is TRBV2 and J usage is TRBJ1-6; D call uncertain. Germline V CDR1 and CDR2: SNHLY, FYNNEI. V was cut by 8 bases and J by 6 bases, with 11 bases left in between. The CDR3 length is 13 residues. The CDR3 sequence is CASYRVVNSPLHF. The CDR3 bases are TGTGCCAGCTACCGGGTAGTTAATTCACCCCTCCACTTT.

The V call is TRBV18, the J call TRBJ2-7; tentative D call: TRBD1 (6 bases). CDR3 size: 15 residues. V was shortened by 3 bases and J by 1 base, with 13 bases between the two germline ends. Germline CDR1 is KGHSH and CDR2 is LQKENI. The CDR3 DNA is TGTGCCAGCTCACCGCGGACAGCACCATCCTACGAGCAGTACTTC. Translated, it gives CASSPRTAPSYEQYF. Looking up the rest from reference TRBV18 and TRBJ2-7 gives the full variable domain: NAGVMQNPRHLVRRRGQEARLRCSPMKGHSHVYWYRQLPEEGLKFMVYLQKENIIDESGMPKERFSAEFPKEGPSILRIQQVVRGDSAAYFCASSPRTAPSYEQYFGPGTRLTVT.

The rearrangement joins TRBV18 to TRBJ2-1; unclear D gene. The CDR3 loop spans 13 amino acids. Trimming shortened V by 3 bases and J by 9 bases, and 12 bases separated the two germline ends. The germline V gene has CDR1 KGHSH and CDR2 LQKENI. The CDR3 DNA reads TGTGCCAGCTCACCCTCGCTAGTGGTTGAGCAGTTCTTC. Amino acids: CASSPSLVVEQFF.

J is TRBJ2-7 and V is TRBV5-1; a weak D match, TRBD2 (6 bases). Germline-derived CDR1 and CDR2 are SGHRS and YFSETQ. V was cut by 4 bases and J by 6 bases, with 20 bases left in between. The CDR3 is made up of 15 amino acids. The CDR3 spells CASSPDGMGGSEQYF. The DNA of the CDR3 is TGCGCCAGCAGCCCCGACGGGATGGGGGGAAGCGAGCAGTACTTC.

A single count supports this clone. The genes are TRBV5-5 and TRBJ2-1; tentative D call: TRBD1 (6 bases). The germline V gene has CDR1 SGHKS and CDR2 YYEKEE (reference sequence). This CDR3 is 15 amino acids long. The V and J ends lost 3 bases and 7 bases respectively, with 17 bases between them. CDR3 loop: CASSWTEIGRNEQFF. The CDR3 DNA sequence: TGTGCCAGCAGCTGGACAGAGATTGGGAGAAATGAGCAGTTCTTC.

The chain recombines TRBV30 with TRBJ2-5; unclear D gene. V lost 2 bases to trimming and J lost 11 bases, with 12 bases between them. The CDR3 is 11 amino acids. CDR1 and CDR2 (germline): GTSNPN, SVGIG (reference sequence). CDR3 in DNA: TGTGCCTGGAGTTCGGACCTGTGGCAGTACTTC. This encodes CAWSSDLWQYF. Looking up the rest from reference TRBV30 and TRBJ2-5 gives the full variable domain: SQTIHQWPATLVQPVGSPLSLECTVEGTSNPNLYWYRQAAGRGLQLLFYSVGIGQISSEVPQNLSASRPQDRQFILSSKKLLLSDSGFYLCAWSSDLWQYFGPGTRLLVL.

CDR3 nucleotide sequence: TGTGCCAGCAGTTTACTAGCGGGGGACGGAACGCAGTATTTT. This sequence encodes CASSLLAGDGTQYF. The V call is TRBV6-5, the J call TRBJ2-3; TRBD2 matches 11 bases. V lost 4 bases, J lost 9 bases, and 6 bases stayed unmatched. Looked up from germline, CDR1 is MNHEY and CDR2 is SVGAGI. This CDR3 is 14 amino acids long.

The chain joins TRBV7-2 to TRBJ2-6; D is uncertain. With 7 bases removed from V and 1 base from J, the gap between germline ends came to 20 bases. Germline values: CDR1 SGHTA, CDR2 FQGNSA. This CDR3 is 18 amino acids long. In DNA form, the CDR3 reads TGTGCCAGCATCCTATTGACCCAACCGGCGTCTGGGGCCAACGTCCTGACTTTC. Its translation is CASILLTQPASGANVLTF.

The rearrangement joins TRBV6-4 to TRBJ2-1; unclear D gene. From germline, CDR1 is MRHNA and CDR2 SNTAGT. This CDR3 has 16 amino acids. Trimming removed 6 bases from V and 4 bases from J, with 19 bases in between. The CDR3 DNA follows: TGTGCCAGCAGCCCCATCACCTATGAGCCTTACAATGAGCAGTTCTTC. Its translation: CASSPITYEPYNEQFF.

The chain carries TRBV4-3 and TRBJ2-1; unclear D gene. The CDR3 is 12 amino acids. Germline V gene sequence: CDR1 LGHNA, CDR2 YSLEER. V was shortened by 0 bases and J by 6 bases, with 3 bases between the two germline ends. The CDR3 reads CASSQDSNEQFF. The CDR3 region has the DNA TGCGCCAGCAGCCAAGATTCCAATGAGCAGTTCTTC.

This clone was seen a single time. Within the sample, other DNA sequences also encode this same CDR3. The CDR3 region is CASSPLDSPNTEAFF. The CDR3 DNA is TGTGCCAGCTCACCACTTGACAGCCCCAACACTGAAGCTTTCTTT. This sequence joins TRBV18 and TRBJ1-1, with D perhaps matching TRBD1 (5 bases). The CDR3 has 15 residues. Germline values: CDR1 KGHSH, CDR2 LQKENI. Trimming pared 1 base from V and 2 bases from J, leaving 11 bases between.

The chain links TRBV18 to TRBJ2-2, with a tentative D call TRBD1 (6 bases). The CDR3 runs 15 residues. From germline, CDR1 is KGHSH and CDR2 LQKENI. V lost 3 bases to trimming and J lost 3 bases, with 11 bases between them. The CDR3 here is CASSPRDTDTGELFF. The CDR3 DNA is TGTGCCAGCTCACCGAGGGACACCGACACCGGGGAGCTGTTTTTT.

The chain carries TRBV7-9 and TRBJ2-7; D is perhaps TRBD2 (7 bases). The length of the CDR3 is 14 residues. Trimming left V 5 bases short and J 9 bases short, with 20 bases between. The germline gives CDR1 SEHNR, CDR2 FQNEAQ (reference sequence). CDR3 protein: CASSPLGGAGGQYF. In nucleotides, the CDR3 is TGTGCCAGCAGCCCACTTGGGGGGGCCGGGGGGCAGTACTTC. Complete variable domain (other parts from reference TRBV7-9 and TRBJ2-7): DTGVSQNPRHKITKRGQNVTFRCDPISEHNRLYWYRQTLGQGPEFLTYFQNEAQLEKSRLLSDRFSAERPKGSFSTLEIQRTEQGDSAMYLCASSPLGGAGGQYFGPGTRLTVT.

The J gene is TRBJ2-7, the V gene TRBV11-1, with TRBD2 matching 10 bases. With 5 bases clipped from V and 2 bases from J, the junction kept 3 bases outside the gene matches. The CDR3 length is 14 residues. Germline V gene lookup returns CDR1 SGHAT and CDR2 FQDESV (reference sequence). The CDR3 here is CASSPSGGPYEQYF. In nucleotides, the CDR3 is TGTGCCAGCAGCCCTAGCGGGGGCCCCTACGAGCAGTACTTC.

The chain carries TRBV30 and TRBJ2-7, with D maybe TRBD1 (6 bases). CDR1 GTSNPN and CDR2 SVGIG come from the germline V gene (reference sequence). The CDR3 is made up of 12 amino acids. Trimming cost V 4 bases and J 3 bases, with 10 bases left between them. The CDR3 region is CAWTIQGYEQYF. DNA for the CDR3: TGTGCCTGGACGATACAGGGCTACGAGCAGTACTTC.

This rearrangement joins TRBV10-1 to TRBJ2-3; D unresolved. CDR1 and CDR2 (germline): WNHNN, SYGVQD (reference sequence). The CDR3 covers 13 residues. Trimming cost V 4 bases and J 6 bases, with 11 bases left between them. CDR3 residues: CASSAGPSDTQYF. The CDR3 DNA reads TGCGCCAGCAGTGCAGGTCCCTCGGATACGCAGTATTTT.

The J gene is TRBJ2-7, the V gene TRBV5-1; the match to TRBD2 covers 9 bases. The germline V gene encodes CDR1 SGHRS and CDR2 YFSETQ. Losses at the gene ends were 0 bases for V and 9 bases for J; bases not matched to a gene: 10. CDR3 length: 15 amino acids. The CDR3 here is CASSLETSGIRTQYF. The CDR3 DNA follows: TGCGCCAGCAGCTTGGAGACTAGCGGCATTAGAACGCAGTACTTC.

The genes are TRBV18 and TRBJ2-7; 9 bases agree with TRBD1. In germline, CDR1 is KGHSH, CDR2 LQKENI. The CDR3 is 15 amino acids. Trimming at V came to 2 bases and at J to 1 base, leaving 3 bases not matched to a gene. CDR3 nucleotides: TGTGCCAGCTCACCAGCGACAGGGGGTTCCTACGAGCAGTACTTC. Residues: CASSPATGGSYEQYF.

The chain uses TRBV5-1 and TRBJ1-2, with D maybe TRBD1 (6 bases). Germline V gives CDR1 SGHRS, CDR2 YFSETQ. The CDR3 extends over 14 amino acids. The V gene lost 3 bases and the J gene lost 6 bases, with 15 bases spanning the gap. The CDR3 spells CASSSGGLGHGYTF. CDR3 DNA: TGCGCCAGCAGCTCCGGGGGGCTAGGACATGGCTACACCTTC.

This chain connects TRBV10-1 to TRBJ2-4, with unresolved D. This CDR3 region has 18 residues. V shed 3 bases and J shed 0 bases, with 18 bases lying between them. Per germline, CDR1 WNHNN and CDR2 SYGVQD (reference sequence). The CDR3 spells CASSDPTRHPLAKNIQYF. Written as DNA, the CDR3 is TGCGCCAGCAGTGACCCCACCAGACACCCACTAGCCAAAAACATTCAGTACTTC.

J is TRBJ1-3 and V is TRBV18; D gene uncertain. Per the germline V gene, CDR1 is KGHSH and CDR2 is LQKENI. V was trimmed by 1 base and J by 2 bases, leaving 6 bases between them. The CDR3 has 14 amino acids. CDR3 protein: CASSPQGTGNTIYF. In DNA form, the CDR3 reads TGTGCCAGCTCACCACAGGGAACTGGAAACACCATATATTTT.

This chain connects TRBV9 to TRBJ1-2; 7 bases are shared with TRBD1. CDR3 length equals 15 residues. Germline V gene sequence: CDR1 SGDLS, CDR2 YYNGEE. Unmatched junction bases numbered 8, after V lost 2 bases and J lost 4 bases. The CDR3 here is CASSVDRATFYGYTF. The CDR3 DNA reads TGTGCCAGCAGCGTCGACAGGGCTACCTTCTATGGCTACACCTTC.

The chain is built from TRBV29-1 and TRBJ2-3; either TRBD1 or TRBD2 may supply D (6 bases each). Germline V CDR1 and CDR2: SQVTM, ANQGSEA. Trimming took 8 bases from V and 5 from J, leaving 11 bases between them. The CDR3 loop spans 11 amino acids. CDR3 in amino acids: CSTGGGDTQYF. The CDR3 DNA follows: TGCAGCACCGGAGGGGGAGATACGCAGTATTTT.

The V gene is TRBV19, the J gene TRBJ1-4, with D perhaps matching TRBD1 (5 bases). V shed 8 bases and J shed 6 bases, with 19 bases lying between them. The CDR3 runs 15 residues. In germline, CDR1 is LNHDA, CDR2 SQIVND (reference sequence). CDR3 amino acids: CASGPLGQADEKLFF. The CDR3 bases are TGTGCCAGTGGGCCCCTGGGGCAAGCGGATGAAAAACTGTTTTTT.